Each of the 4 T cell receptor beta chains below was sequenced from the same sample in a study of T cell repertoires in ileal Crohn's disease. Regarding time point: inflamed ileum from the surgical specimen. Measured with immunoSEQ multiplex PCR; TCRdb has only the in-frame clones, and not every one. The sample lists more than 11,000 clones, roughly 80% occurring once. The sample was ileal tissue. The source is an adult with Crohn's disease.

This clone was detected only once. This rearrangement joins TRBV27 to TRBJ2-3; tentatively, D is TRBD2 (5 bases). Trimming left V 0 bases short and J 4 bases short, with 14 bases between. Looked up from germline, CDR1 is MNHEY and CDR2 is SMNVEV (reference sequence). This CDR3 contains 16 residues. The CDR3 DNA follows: TGTGCCAGCAGTTTATCTCTACCGGGGTCCGCAGATACGCAGTATTTT. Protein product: CASSLSLPGSADTQYF.

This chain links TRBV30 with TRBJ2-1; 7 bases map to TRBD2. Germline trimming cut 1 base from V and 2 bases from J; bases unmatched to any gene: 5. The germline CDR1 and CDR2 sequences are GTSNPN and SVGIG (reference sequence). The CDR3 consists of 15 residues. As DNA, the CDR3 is TGTGCCTGGAGTGAGGGAGCGGGACCCTACAATGAGCAGTTCTTC. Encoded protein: CAWSEGAGPYNEQFF.

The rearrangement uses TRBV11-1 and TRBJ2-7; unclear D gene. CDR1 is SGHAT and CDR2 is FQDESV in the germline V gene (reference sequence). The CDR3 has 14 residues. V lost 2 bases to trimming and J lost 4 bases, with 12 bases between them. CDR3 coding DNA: TGTGCCAGCAGCTTATGGGCGTCGGATTACGAGCAGTACTTC. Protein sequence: CASSLWASDYEQYF.

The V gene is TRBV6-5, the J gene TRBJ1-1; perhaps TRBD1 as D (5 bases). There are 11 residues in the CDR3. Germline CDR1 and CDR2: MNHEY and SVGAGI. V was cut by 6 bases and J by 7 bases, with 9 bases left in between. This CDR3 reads CASRTVFEAFF. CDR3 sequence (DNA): TGTGCCAGCAGGACAGTCTTTGAAGCTTTCTTT.